Shown below are 2 T cell receptor beta chains from a single sample sequenced in a study of T-cell reconstitution after alpha-beta-depleted transplantation in children. Unique molecular identifiers featured in how the TCRbeta library was prepared. TCRdb re-analysed the PCR reads in MiXCR, keeping a single row per CDR3 protein. The repertoire includes fewer than 250,000 distinct CDR3 sequences, around a sixth of them detected once, and 43% sits in the top ten. The material sequenced was PBMCs, mostly from graft donor cells, taken 360 days after TCRalphabeta/CD19-depleted stem cell transplant. The receptors shown here come from a male patient aged 2 to 9 who had a stem cell transplant for acute lymphoblastic leukemia, so the T cells may come from the graft donor.

CDR3 DNA: TGCGCCAGCAGCCAAGATATCTCAGGGACGGGGAACACCGGGGAGCTGTTTTTT. As protein: CASSQDISGTGNTGELFF. The chain couples TRBV4-3 to TRBJ2-2; D assignment may be TRBD1 or TRBD2 (5 bases each). Per germline, CDR1 LGHNA and CDR2 YSLEER. Trimming pared 0 bases from V and 1 base from J, leaving 15 bases between. CDR3 length equals 18 residues.

This clonotype was seen more than once but under ten times. This rearrangement joins TRBV29-1 to TRBJ2-3; a possible D gene is TRBD2 (6 bases). Trimming took 6 bases from V and 1 from J, leaving 26 bases between them. The CDR3 totals 18 residues. Germline loops: CDR1 SQVTM, CDR2 ANQGSEA. CDR3: CSVEVIHLQRAGTDTQYF. The CDR3, as DNA: TGCAGCGTAGAGGTCATCCATCTGCAGCGGGCGGGCACAGATACGCAGTATTTT.